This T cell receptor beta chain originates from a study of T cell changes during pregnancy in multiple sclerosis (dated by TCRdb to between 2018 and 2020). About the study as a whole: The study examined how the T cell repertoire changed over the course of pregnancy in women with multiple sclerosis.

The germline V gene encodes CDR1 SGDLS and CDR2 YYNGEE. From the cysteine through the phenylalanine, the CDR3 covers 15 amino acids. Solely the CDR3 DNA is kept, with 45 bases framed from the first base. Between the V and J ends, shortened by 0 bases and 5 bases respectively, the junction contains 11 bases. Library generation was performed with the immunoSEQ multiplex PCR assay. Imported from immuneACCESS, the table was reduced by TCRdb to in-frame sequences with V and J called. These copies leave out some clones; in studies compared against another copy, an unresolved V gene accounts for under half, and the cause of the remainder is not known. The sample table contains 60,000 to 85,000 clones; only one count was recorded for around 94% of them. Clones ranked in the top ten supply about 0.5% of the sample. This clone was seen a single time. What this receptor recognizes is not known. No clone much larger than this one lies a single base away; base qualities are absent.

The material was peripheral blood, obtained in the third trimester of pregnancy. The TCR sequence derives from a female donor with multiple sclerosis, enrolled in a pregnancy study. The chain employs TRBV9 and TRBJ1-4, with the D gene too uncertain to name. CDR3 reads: CASSVVGQDNEKLFF. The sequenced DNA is TGTGCCAGCAGCGTAGTTGGGCAAGACAATGAAAAACTGTTTTTT.